The 6 T cell receptor beta chains given below trace back to one sample, sequenced in a study of regulatory T cells in long-lasting Graves disease. The authors built TCR beta libraries using iRepertoire HTBI primers and Arm-PCR of CDR3 regions. TCRdb re-called the multiplex PCR reads with MiXCR, one entry per CDR3 protein. The profile shows hundreds of thousands of distinct CDR3 sequences, 15% to 20% of them singletons. Time point here: newly diagnosed GD, antithyroid drugs for less than 3 months. PBMC-extracted RNA yielded the TCR library. These data are also associated with another study on T cells in Graves' hyperthyroidism and ophthalmopathy.

The sample was peripheral blood mononuclear cells (PBMCs), taken at new diagnosis, from a patient treated with antithyroid drugs. Receptors originate from a woman between 25 and 40 years old with Graves disease.

This clonotype turned up a few times. This rearrangement joins TRBV19 to TRBJ2-5, with D unresolved. CDR1 and CDR2 from the germline V gene are LNHDA and SQIVND (reference sequence). The CDR3 consists of 16 residues. Trimming took 4 bases from V and 4 from J, leaving 19 bases between them. The CDR3 here is CASSTGPLLRGETQYF. Written as DNA, the CDR3 is TGTGCCAGTAGTACCGGACCTCTGCTACGTGGAGAGACCCAGTACTTC.

This clonotype was seen a few times. V gene TRBV6-4 combines with J gene TRBJ1-4, with D unresolved. The germline V gene has CDR1 MRHNA and CDR2 SNTAGT. Deletions cut 7 bases from V and 10 bases from J, with 19 bases between. The CDR3 runs 14 residues. CDR3 sequence (DNA): TGTGCCAGCAATGCACCATTGGGATGCGGAAAACTGTTTTTT. As protein: CASNAPLGCGKLFF.

This clonotype was seen a few times. The chain recombines TRBV19 with TRBJ1-1; 9 nucleotides agree with TRBD1. V was clipped by 6 bases and J by 4 bases; unmatched bases: 6. Germline V gene lookup returns CDR1 LNHDA and CDR2 SQIVND (reference sequence). The CDR3 is 14 amino acids. In DNA form, the CDR3 reads TGTGCCAGTAGGTTTCAGACAGGGGGCACTGAAGCTTTCTTT. Translating it yields CASRFQTGGTEAFF.

This chain joins TRBV20-1 and TRBJ2-2; the D gene is possibly TRBD2 (6 bases). The germline V gene encodes CDR1 DFQATT and CDR2 SNEGSKA (reference sequence). Deletions cut 0 bases from V and 5 bases from J, with 16 bases between. The CDR3 is made up of 16 amino acids. CDR3: CSAREGGTPRTGELFF. DNA of the CDR3: TGCAGTGCTAGAGAGGGCGGGACCCCGAGGACCGGGGAGCTGTTTTTT.

In its sample, this clonotype was seen many times. The CDR3 DNA is TGTGCCAGCAGTAAGGTGTATAATTCACCCCTCCACTTT. Protein: CASSKVYNSPLHF. The genes are TRBV6-1 and TRBJ1-6; no definite D call. V was cut by 5 bases and J by 4 bases, with 6 bases left in between. Per germline, CDR1 MNHNS and CDR2 SASEGT. The CDR3 has 13 amino acids.

This clonotype was counted many times. This chain links TRBV2 with TRBJ1-4, with a possible D match to TRBD1 (6 bases). In germline, CDR1 is SNHLY, CDR2 FYNNEI. The CDR3 totals 15 residues. Deletions cut 5 bases from V and 5 bases from J, with 15 bases between. The CDR3 DNA reads as TGTGCCAGCAGTTCTAACAGGGATTCGAATGAAAAACTGTTTTTT. Translated: CASSSNRDSNEKLFF.